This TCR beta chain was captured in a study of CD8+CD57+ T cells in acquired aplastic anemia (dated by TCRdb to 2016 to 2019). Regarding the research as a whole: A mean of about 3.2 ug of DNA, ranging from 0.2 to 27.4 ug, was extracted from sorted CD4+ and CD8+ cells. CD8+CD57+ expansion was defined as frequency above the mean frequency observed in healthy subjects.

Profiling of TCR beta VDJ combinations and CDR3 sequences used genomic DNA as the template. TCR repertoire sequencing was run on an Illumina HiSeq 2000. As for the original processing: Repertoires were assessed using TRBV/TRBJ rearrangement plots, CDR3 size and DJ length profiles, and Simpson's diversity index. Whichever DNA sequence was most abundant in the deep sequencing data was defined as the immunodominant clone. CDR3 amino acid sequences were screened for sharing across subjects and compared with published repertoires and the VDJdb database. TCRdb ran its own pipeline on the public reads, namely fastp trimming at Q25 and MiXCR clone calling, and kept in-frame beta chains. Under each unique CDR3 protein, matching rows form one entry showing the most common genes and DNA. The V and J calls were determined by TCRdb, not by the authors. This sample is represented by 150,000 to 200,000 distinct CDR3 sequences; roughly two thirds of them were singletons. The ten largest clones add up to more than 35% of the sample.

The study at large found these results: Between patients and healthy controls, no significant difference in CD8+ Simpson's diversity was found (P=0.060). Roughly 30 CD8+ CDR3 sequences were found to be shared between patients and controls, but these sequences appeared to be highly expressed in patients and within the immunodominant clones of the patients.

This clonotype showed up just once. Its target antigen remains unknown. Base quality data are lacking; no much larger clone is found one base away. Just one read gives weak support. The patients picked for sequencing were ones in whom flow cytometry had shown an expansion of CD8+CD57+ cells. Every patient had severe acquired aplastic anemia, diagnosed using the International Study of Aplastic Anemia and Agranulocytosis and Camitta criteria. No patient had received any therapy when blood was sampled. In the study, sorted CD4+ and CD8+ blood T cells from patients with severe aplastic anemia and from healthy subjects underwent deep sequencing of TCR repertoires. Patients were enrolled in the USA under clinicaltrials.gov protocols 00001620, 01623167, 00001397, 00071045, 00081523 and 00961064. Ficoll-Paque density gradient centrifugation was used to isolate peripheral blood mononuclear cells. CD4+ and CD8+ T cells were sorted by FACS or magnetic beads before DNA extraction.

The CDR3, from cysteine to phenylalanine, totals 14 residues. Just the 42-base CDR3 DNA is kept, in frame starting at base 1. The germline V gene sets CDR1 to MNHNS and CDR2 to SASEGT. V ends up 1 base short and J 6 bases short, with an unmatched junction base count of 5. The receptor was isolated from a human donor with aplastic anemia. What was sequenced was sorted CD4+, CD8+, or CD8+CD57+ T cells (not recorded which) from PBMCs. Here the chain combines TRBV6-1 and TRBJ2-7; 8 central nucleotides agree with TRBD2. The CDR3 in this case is CASSEVGTRGEQYF. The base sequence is TGTGCCAGCAGTGAAGTTGGGACTAGGGGCGAGCAGTACTTC.